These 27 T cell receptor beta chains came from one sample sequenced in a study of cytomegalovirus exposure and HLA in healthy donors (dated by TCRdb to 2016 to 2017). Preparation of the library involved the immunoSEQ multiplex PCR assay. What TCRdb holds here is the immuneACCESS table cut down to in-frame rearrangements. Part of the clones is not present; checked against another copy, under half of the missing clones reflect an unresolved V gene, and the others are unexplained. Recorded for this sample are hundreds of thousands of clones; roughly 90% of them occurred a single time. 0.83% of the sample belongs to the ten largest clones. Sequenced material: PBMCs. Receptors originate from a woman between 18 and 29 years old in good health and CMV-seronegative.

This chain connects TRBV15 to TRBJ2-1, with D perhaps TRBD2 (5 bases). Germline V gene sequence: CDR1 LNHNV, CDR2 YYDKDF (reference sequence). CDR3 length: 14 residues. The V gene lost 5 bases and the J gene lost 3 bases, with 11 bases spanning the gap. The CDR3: CATSPGLDYNEQFF. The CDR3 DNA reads TGTGCCACCAGCCCCGGACTGGACTACAATGAGCAGTTCTTC.

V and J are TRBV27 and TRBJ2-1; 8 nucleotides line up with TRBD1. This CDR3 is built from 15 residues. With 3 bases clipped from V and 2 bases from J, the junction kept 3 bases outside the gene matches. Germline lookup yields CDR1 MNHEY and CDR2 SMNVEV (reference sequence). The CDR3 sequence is CASSLTGDPYNEQFF. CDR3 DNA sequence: TGTGCCAGCAGTTTGACAGGGGACCCCTACAATGAGCAGTTCTTC.

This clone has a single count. As DNA, the CDR3 is TGTGCCAGCAGTGGTAGTATTGTCACAGATACGCAGTATTTT. Its translation is CASSGSIVTDTQYF. The chain links TRBV6-1 to TRBJ2-3, with D unclear. CDR3 length: 14 residues. Looked up from germline, CDR1 is MNHNS and CDR2 is SASEGT. Trimming took 4 bases from V and 2 from J, leaving 10 bases between them.

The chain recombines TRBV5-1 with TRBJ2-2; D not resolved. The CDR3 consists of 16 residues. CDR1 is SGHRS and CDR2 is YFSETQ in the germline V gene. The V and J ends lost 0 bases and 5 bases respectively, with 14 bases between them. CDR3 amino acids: CASSLEPTVGTGELFF. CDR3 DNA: TGCGCCAGCAGCTTGGAACCTACGGTTGGTACCGGGGAGCTGTTTTTT.

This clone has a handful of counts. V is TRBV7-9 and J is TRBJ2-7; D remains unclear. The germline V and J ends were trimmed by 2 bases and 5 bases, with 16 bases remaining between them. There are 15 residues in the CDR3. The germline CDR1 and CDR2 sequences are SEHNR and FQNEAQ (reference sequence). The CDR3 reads CASSLSGPPHDEQYF. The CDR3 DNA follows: TGTGCCAGCAGCTTAAGTGGCCCCCCTCACGACGAGCAGTACTTC.

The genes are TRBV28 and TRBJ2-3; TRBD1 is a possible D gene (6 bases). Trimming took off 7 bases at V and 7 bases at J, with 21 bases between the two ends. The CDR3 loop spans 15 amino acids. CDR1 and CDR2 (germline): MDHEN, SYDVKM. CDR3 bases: TGTGCCAGCATCACTCGCCCGGGACATAAAAATACGCAGTATTTT. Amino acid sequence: CASITRPGHKNTQYF.

The chain's CDR3 is CASSLAGVDNEQFF. In DNA form, the CDR3 reads TGCGCCAGCAGCTTGGCCGGAGTAGACAATGAGCAGTTCTTC. The chain recombines TRBV5-1 with TRBJ2-1; D is unresolved. The CDR3 has 14 residues. Germline V gene lookup returns CDR1 SGHRS and CDR2 YFSETQ. V gave up 0 bases and J gave up 5 bases, with 9 bases separating them. Based on the CDR3 plus reference TRBV5-1 and TRBJ2-1, the full variable domain is KAGVTQTPRYLIKTRGQQVTLSCSPISGHRSVSWYQQTPGQGLQFLFEYFSETQRNKGNFPGRFSGRQFSNSRSEMNVSTLELGDSALYLCASSLAGVDNEQFFGPGTRLTVL.

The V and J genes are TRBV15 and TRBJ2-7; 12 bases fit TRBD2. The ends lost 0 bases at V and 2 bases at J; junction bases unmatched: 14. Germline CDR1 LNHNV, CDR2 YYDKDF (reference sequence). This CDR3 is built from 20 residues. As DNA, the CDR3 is TGTGCCACCAGCAGAGATCCCGGGAAACTAGCGGGAGGAAATACCTACGAGCAGTACTTC. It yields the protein CATSRDPGKLAGGNTYEQYF.

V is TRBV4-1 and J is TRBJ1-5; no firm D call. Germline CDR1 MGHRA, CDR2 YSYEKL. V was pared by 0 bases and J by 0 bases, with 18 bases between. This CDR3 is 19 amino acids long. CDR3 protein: CASSQDYSLTINSNQPQHF. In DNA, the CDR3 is TGCGCCAGCAGCCAAGATTACAGCCTCACAATAAATAGCAATCAGCCCCAGCATTTT.

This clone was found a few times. CDR3 DNA: TGTGCCAGTAGTATATCAGCGGGAGGTCTTTACGAGCAGTACTTC. Translating it yields CASSISAGGLYEQYF. The chain links TRBV19 to TRBJ2-7; TRBD2 matches at 9 bases. Germline V gene sequence: CDR1 LNHDA, CDR2 SQIVND (reference sequence). CDR3 size: 15 residues. Trimming cost V 2 bases and J 4 bases; bases outside gene matches: 6.

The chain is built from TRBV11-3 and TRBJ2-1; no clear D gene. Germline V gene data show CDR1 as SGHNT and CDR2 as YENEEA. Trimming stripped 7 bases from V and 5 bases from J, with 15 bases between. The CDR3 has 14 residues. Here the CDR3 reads CASTYSLYHNEQFF. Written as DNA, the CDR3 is TGTGCCAGCACCTATAGTCTCTATCACAATGAGCAGTTCTTC.

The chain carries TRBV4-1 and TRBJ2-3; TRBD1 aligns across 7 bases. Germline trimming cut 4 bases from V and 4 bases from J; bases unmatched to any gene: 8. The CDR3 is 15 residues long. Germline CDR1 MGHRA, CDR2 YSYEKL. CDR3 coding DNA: TGCGCCAGCAGCCCGAGAGGGGGCGGCGCAGATACGCAGTATTTT. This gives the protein CASSPRGGGADTQYF.

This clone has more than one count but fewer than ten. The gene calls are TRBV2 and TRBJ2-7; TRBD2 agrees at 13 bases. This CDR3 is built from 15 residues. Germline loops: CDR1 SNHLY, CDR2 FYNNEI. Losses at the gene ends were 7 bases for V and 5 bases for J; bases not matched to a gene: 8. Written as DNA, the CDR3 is TGTGCCAGCATCAGTTCGGGACTAGCGGGACACGAGCAGTACTTC. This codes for CASISSGLAGHEQYF.

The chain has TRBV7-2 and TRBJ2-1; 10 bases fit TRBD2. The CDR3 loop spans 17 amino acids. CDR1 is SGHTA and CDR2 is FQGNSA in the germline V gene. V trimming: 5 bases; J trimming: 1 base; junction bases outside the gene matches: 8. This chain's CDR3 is CASSPQREGLSYNEQFF. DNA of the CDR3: TGTGCCAGCAGCCCGCAGCGGGAGGGCCTTTCCTACAATGAGCAGTTCTTC.

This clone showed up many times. The CDR3 DNA reads as TGTGCCAGCAGTTTGGACAGTAGGAATCAGCCCCAGCATTTT. Its translation is CASSLDSRNQPQHF. The chain joins TRBV2 to TRBJ1-5; D possibly corresponds to TRBD1 (6 bases). Trimming left V 5 bases short and J 4 bases short, with 12 bases between. This CDR3 spans 14 amino acids. Looked up from germline, CDR1 is SNHLY and CDR2 is FYNNEI.

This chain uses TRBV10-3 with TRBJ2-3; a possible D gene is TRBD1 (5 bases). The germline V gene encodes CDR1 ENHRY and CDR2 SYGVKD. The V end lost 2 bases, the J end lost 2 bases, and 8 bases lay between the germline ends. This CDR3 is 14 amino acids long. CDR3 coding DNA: TGTGCCATCAGTGAGGGGGCATTCACAGATACGCAGTATTTT. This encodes CAISEGAFTDTQYF.

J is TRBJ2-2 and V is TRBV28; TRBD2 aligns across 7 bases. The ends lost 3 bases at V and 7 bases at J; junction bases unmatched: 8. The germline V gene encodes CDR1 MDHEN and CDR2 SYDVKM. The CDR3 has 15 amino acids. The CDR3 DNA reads TGTGCCAGCAGTTTCGAGCGGGAATTGGTCGGGGAGCTGTTTTTT. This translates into CASSFERELVGELFF.

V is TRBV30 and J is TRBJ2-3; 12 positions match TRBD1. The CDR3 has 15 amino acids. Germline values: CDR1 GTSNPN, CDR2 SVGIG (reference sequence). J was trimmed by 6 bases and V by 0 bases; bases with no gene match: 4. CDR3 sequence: CAWSVWDRGLDTQYF. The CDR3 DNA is TGTGCCTGGAGTGTCTGGGACAGGGGGCTTGATACGCAGTATTTT. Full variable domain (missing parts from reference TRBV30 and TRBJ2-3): SQTIHQWPATLVQPVGSPLSLECTVEGTSNPNLYWYRQAAGRGLQLLFYSVGIGQISSEVPQNLSASRPQDRQFILSSKKLLLSDSGFYLCAWSVWDRGLDTQYFGPGTRLTVL.

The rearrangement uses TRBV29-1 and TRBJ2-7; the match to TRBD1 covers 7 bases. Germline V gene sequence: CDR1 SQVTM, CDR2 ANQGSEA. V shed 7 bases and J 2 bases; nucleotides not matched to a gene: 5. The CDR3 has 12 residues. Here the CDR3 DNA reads TGCAGCGGAACGAGGGGGCCCTACGAGCAGTACTTC. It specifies CSGTRGPYEQYF.

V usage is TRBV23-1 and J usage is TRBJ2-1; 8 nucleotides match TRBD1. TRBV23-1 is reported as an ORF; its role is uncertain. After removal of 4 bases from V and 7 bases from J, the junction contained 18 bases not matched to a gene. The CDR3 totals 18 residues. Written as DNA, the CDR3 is TGCGCCAGCAGTCCGAAGGGGGGCGACAGGGGCGGTAGGAATGAGCAGTTCTTC. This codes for CASSPKGGDRGGRNEQFF.

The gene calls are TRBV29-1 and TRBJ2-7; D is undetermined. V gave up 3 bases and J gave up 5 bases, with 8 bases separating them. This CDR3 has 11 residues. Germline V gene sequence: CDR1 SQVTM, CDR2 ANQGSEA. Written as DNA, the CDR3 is TGCAGCGTTGATGGGCAGAACGAGCAGTACTTC. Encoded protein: CSVDGQNEQYF.

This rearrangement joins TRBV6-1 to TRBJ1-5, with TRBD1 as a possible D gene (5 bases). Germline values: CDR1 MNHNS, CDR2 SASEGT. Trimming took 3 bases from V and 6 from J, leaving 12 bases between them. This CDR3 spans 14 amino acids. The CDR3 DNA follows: TGTGCCAGCAGTGAGGCCGGGGGGGTTCAGCCCCAGCATTTT. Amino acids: CASSEAGGVQPQHF.

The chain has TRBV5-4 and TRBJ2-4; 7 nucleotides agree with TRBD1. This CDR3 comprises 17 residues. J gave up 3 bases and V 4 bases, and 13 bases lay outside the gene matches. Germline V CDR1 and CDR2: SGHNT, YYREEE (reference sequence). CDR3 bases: TGTGCCAGCAGCCGACAGGGCAGGGGGTTGGGCAAAAACATTCAGTACTTC. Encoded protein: CASSRQGRGLGKNIQYF. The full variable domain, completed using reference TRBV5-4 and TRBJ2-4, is ETGVTQSPTHLIKTRGQQVTLRCSSQSGHNTVSWYQQALGQGPQFIFQYYREEENGRGNFPPRFSGLQFPNYSSELNVNALELDDSALYLCASSRQGRGLGKNIQYFGAGTRLSVL.

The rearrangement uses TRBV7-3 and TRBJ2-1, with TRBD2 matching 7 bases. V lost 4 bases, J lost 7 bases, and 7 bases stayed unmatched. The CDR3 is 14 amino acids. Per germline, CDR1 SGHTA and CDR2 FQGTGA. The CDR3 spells CASSWGRASNEQFF. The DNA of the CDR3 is TGTGCCAGCAGCTGGGGGAGGGCGAGTAATGAGCAGTTCTTC.

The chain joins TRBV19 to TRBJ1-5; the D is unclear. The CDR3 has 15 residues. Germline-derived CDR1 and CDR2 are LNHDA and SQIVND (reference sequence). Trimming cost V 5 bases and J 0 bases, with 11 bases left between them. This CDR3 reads CASSPEDFSNQPQHF. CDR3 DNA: TGTGCCAGTAGTCCGGAAGACTTTAGCAATCAGCCCCAGCATTTT.

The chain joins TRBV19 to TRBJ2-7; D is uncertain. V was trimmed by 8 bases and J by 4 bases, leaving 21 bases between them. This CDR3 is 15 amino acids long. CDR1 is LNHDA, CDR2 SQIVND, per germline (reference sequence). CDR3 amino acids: CASSSYYGERYEQYF. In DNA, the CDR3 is TGTGCCAGTTCGAGTTATTACGGAGAACGATACGAGCAGTACTTC. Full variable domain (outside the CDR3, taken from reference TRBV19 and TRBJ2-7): DGGITQSPKYLFRKEGQNVTLSCEQNLNHDAMYWYRQDPGQGLRLIYYSQIVNDFQKGDIAEGYSVSREKKESFPLTVTSAQKNPTAFYLCASSSYYGERYEQYFGPGTRLTVT.

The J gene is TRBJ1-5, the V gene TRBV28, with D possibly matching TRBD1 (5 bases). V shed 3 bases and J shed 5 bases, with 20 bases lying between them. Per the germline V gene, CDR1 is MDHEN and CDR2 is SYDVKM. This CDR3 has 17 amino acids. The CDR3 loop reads CASSFWQGGDRDQPQHF. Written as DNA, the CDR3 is TGTGCCAGCAGTTTTTGGCAGGGTGGTGATCGGGATCAGCCCCAGCATTTT. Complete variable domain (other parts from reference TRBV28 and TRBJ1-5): DVKVTQSSRYLVKRTGEKVFLECVQDMDHENMFWYRQDPGLGLRLIYFSYDVKMKEKGDIPEGYSVSREKKERFSLILESASTNQTSMYLCASSFWQGGDRDQPQHFGDGTRLSIL.